These 27 T cell receptor beta chains were all obtained from the same sample, sequenced in a study of early T cells in non-severe SARS-CoV-2 infection. MiXCR was run by TCRdb on the 5' RACE reads, yielding one entry per CDR3 protein. Of about 44,000 distinct CDR3 sequences listed, 5.5% to 7.5% are singletons. The input for sequencing was whole blood, taken at baseline. These receptors came from an adult who was a healthcare worker with PCR-confirmed SARS-CoV-2 infection or an uninfected control (not recorded which).

This clonotype occurred many times. V and J are TRBV5-6 and TRBJ2-4; D ambiguous. CDR1 is SGHDT, CDR2 YYEEEE, per germline. The CDR3 is 14 amino acids. V was shortened by 1 base and J by 2 bases, with 7 bases between the two germline ends. In DNA, the CDR3 is TGTGCCAGCAGCTTGCGGCGTCCCAAAAACATTCAGTACTTC. This translates into CASSLRRPKNIQYF.

In this sample, this clonotype turned up once. A clone one base away is much larger, so this may be a read error. This chain links TRBV18 with TRBJ2-7, with 12 nucleotides matching TRBD1. CDR3 length: 14 residues. Per the germline V gene, CDR1 is KGHSH and CDR2 is LQKENI. CDR3 sequence reads: CVSSPGQGAYEQYF. CDR3 DNA sequence: TGTGTCAGCTCCCCGGGACAGGGGGCGTACGAGCAGTACTTC.

This clonotype was seen a handful of times. This rearrangement joins TRBV29-1 to TRBJ2-7; D is possibly TRBD2 (7 bases). CDR1 is SQVTM and CDR2 is ANQGSEA in the germline V gene. V was cut by 6 bases and J by 2 bases, with 17 bases left in between. The CDR3 has 14 residues. The CDR3 DNA follows: TGCAGCGTGGCTAAGGGGGGGCAAACCTACGAGCAGTACTTC. This codes for CSVAKGGQTYEQYF.

This clonotype was seen repeatedly, ten times or more. The rearrangement joins TRBV11-2 to TRBJ2-5; 7 bases align to TRBD1. Germline-derived CDR1 and CDR2 are SGHAT and FQNNGV. The J segment lost 5 bases and the V segment lost 0 bases, leaving 3 bases of the junction unmatched. The CDR3 runs to 14 residues. The CDR3 bases are TGTGCCAGCAGCTTAGAGACAGGGTGGGAGACCCAGTACTTC. Residues: CASSLETGWETQYF.

This clonotype was seen more than once but under ten times. At one end, the junction sequence differs from germline, possibly due to a read error. The V gene is TRBV28, the J gene TRBJ1-2, with 7 bases aligning to TRBD1. Germline CDR1 MDHEN, CDR2 SYDVKM. This CDR3 has 10 amino acids. CDR3 bases: TGCGTAAACAGGGGTTATGGCTACACCTTC. Amino acid sequence: CVNRGYGYTF.

The chain combines TRBV30 with TRBJ1-1; D unclear. The CDR3 is made up of 12 amino acids. Germline CDR1 is GTSNPN and CDR2 is SVGIG (reference sequence). The V gene lost 4 bases and the J gene lost 8 bases, with 14 bases spanning the gap. CDR3 bases: TGTGCCTGGACCCCAGGCGGAGCGGAAGCTTTCTTT. Translating it yields CAWTPGGAEAFF.

A word on this clonotype: The junction departs from the called germline gene at one end, perhaps through a read error. V usage is TRBV20-1 and J usage is TRBJ2-5; possible D gene TRBD2, 7 bases. The CDR3 sequence is 13 residues long. The germline V gene encodes CDR1 DFQATT and CDR2 SNEGSKA (reference sequence). The DNA for the CDR3 is TGCAGCCAGGCGGGGGCCTACCATGAGACCCAGTACTTC. It codes for CSQAGAYHETQYF.

Ten or more counts support this clonotype. CDR3 DNA sequence: TGTGCCAGCAGTGAAGCAGGGGGAACCTACGAGCAGTACTTC. This codes for CASSEAGGTYEQYF. V and J are TRBV2 and TRBJ2-7, with D possibly being TRBD1 (6 bases). The CDR3 runs 14 residues. Germline V gene data show CDR1 as SNHLY and CDR2 as FYNNEI. V lost 0 bases to trimming and J lost 2 bases, with 8 bases between them.

This clonotype was detected many times. This chain joins TRBV14 and TRBJ2-1; 9 bases match TRBD2. From germline, CDR1 is SGHDN and CDR2 FVKESK. The CDR3 contains 16 residues. Trimming took 0 bases from V and 7 from J; bases not matched to a gene: 7. CDR3 loop: CASSQDLASGENEQFF. For the CDR3, the DNA is TGTGCCAGCAGCCAAGATCTAGCTAGCGGGGAAAATGAGCAGTTCTTC.

The V and J genes are TRBV4-2 and TRBJ2-1; no clear D gene. CDR1 is LGHNA and CDR2 is YNFKEQ in the germline V gene. CDR3 size: 15 residues. The ends were cut back, 4 bases at V and 6 bases at J, with 16 bases in the middle. This CDR3 is CASSRRAPTGNEQFF. The CDR3 region has the DNA TGTGCCAGCAGCCGTCGCGCCCCAACCGGCAATGAGCAGTTCTTC.

This clonotype was observed a few times. This rearrangement joins TRBV11-2 to TRBJ2-7, with D perhaps matching TRBD1 (5 bases). The CDR3 has 14 amino acids. Germline V gene sequence: CDR1 SGHAT, CDR2 FQNNGV. Trimming left V 3 bases short and J 3 bases short, with 12 bases between. For the CDR3, the DNA is TGTGCCAGCAGCTTTCAAGGGGCTTTCTACGAGCAGTACTTC. This encodes CASSFQGAFYEQYF.

A few counts support this clonotype. V gene TRBV7-8 combines with J gene TRBJ2-1; D unresolved. Trimming left V 2 bases short and J 4 bases short, with 6 bases between. CDR1 and CDR2 (germline): SGHVS, FQNEAQ. This CDR3 comprises 13 residues. In DNA, the CDR3 is TGTGCCAGCAGCTTACGGCCGTACAATGAGCAGTTCTTC. This gives the protein CASSLRPYNEQFF. Together with reference TRBV7-8 and TRBJ2-1, the CDR3 gives the full variable domain: GAGVSQSPRYKVAKRGQDVALRCDPISGHVSLFWYQQALGQGPEFLTYFQNEAQLDKSGLPSDRFFAERPEGSVSTLKIQRTQQEDSAVYLCASSLRPYNEQFFGPGTRLTVL.

The genes are TRBV11-2 and TRBJ2-1, with 8 bases aligning to TRBD1. The CDR3 has 15 amino acids. After removal of 5 bases from V and 1 base from J, the junction contained 4 bases not matched to a gene. CDR1 is SGHAT, CDR2 FQNNGV, per germline. The CDR3 coding sequence is TGTGCCAGCAGCAACGACAGGGGATCCTACAATGAGCAGTTCTTC. As protein: CASSNDRGSYNEQFF.

This clonotype was seen a few times. The chain uses TRBV2 and TRBJ2-7; weak D call: TRBD2 (5 bases). CDR3 length: 12 residues. Trimming removed 8 bases from V and 1 base from J, with 9 bases in between. Germline assignment: CDR1 SNHLY and CDR2 FYNNEI. The CDR3: CASRRESYEQYF. Here the CDR3 DNA reads TGTGCCAGCCGAAGGGAGTCCTACGAGCAGTACTTC.

This clonotype was observed many times. The V gene is TRBV7-2, the J gene TRBJ2-5; 15 bases match TRBD2. Germline-derived CDR1 and CDR2 are SGHTA and FQGNSA. The V gene end was trimmed by 1 base and the J gene end by 3 bases; junction bases not matched to a gene: 3. The CDR3 contains 17 residues. CDR3 bases: TGTGCCAGCAGCTTAGGAGGACTAGCGGGAGGGAAAGAGACCCAGTACTTC. This encodes CASSLGGLAGGKETQYF.

J is TRBJ1-5 and V is TRBV6-1; possibly TRBD1 for D (6 bases). Trimming removed 5 bases at V and 4 bases at J, with 9 bases between. The CDR3 is 13 residues long. Germline V gene sequence: CDR1 MNHNS, CDR2 SASEGT. The CDR3 reads CASSLTGNQPQHF. The CDR3 nucleotides are TGTGCCAGCAGTTTGACAGGTAATCAGCCCCAGCATTTT.

This clonotype was seen repeatedly, ten times or more. V usage is TRBV20-1 and J usage is TRBJ2-3, with 7 positions matching TRBD2. The length of the CDR3 is 15 residues. The V gene end was trimmed by 3 bases and the J gene end by 6 bases; junction bases not matched to a gene: 12. The V gene's germline CDR1 is DFQATT and CDR2 SNEGSKA (reference sequence). The CDR3 reads CSARALAGSGDTQYF. CDR3 nucleotide sequence: TGCAGTGCTAGGGCTTTAGCGGGTTCAGGGGATACGCAGTATTTT.

This clonotype was seen at least ten times. V usage is TRBV7-3 and J usage is TRBJ2-1; D might be TRBD2 (5 bases). V lost 0 bases to trimming and J lost 10 bases, with 13 bases between them. Germline V gene data show CDR1 as SGHTA and CDR2 as FQGTGA. The CDR3 runs to 14 residues. As DNA, the CDR3 is TGTGCCAGCAGCTTAACAGGCGGCGGGCGCGAGCAGTTCTTC. This codes for CASSLTGGGREQFF. The variable domain in full, with the rest retrieved from reference TRBV7-3 and TRBJ2-1, is GAGVSQTPSNKVTEKGKYVELRCDPISGHTALYWYRQSLGQGPEFLIYFQGTGAADDSGLPNDRFFAVRPEGSVSTLKIQRTERGDSAVYLCASSLTGGGREQFFGPGTRLTVL.

The chain joins TRBV18 to TRBJ1-2, with D uncertain. This CDR3 comprises 11 residues. The germline CDR1 and CDR2 sequences are KGHSH and LQKENI. Trimming removed 6 bases from V and 10 bases from J, with 12 bases in between. CDR3 loop: CASSANILYTF. The DNA of the CDR3 is TGTGCCAGCTCCGCGAATATTCTCTACACCTTC.

Ten or more counts support this clonotype. The chain couples TRBV7-3 to TRBJ2-3; D is possibly TRBD1 (6 bases). Trimming stripped 6 bases from V and 2 bases from J, with 15 bases between. This CDR3 comprises 15 residues. The germline gives CDR1 SGHTA, CDR2 FQGTGA. The CDR3, as DNA: TGTGCCAGCAGTAAGACAGGAGCCACCACAGATACGCAGTATTTT. Amino acids: CASSKTGATTDTQYF.

J is TRBJ2-3 and V is TRBV27; TRBD1 aligns across 10 bases. The V segment lost 4 bases and the J segment 4 bases; nucleotides outside the gene matches: 5. Germline CDR1 and CDR2: MNHEY and SMNVEV (reference sequence). This CDR3 has 15 residues. CDR3 nucleotide sequence: TGTGCCAGCAGTTACCGGGACAGGGGACCAGATACGCAGTATTTT. This gives the protein CASSYRDRGPDTQYF.

Relative to its sample, this clonotype is medium-sized. This rearrangement joins TRBV6-6 to TRBJ2-5, with 10 positions matching TRBD2. Trimming cost V 4 bases and J 1 base; bases outside gene matches: 6. Germline V gives CDR1 MNHNY, CDR2 SVGAGI (reference sequence). This CDR3 spans 16 amino acids. The CDR3 nucleotides read TGTGCCAGCAGTTTCGGACTAGCGGCGCCCCAAGAGACCCAGTACTTC. Its translation: CASSFGLAAPQETQYF.

The V call is TRBV19, the J call TRBJ1-5; 9 bases fit TRBD1. V dropped 7 bases and J dropped 3; count of bases not matched to a gene: 10. The CDR3 loop spans 16 amino acids. Germline CDR1 and CDR2: LNHDA and SQIVND (reference sequence). CDR3 sequence: CASTAGTGSLNQPQHF. The CDR3 DNA follows: TGTGCCAGTACGGCGGGGACAGGGAGCCTCAATCAGCCCCAGCATTTT.

The J gene is TRBJ1-2, the V gene TRBV11-2, with D tentatively TRBD1 (5 bases). Trimming removed 0 bases from V and 5 bases from J, with 13 bases in between. This CDR3 is built from 15 residues. CDR1 SGHAT and CDR2 FQNNGV come from the germline V gene. CDR3 coding DNA: TGTGCCAGCAGCTTAGATCGAGGGGACCATTATGGCTACACCTTC. Protein product: CASSLDRGDHYGYTF.

The rearrangement joins TRBV28 to TRBJ2-7, with D tentatively TRBD2 (5 bases). Germline values: CDR1 MDHEN, CDR2 SYDVKM. The CDR3 totals 13 residues. V was cut by 5 bases and J by 2 bases, with 10 bases left in between. In DNA, the CDR3 is TGTGCCAGCAGTGAGGGCGAGACCTACGAGCAGTACTTC. It translates to CASSEGETYEQYF.

This clonotype has ten or more counts. The rearrangement joins TRBV7-3 to TRBJ2-7; 9 nucleotides line up with TRBD2. Trimming removed 0 bases from V and 2 bases from J; junction bases left unmatched: 2. Germline V gene sequence: CDR1 SGHTA, CDR2 FQGTGA. This CDR3 comprises 15 residues. The CDR3: CASSLTAGGPYEQYF. The CDR3 DNA reads TGTGCCAGCAGCTTAACGGCGGGAGGGCCCTACGAGCAGTACTTC. Supplemented by reference TRBV7-3 and TRBJ2-7, the full variable domain reads GAGVSQTPSNKVTEKGKYVELRCDPISGHTALYWYRQSLGQGPEFLIYFQGTGAADDSGLPNDRFFAVRPEGSVSTLKIQRTERGDSAVYLCASSLTAGGPYEQYFGPGTRLTVT.

In its sample, this clonotype was seen a few times. The chain combines TRBV7-8 with TRBJ2-3; 7 nucleotides match TRBD2. Trimming took 2 bases from V and 4 from J; bases not matched to a gene: 3. The germline V gene encodes CDR1 SGHVS and CDR2 FQNEAQ. This CDR3 spans 14 amino acids. The CDR3 region has the DNA TGTGCCAGCAGCTTAAGCGGGGCGTCAGATACGCAGTATTTT. It yields the protein CASSLSGASDTQYF.